Listed below are T cell receptor beta chains from one sample, sequenced in a study of blood T cell repertoires in COVID-19. Clones were read by immunoSEQ multiplex PCR, and TCRdb kept only the in-frame ones, dropping some. The sample holds roughly 120,000 clones; around 86% are singletons and the top ten take just under 30%. Material: peripheral blood. These receptors were collected from a woman in her sixties or seventies with acute or convalescent COVID-19. Each CDR3 is given with its conserved first and last residue. The D gene is left open where the match is weak. Not every row has a clone size; where given, it reads once, few, many or a size class.

clone_size: NA
d_call: TRBD2
v_call: TRBV19
j_call: TRBJ2-1
cdr3_aa: CASSIDGRDNEQFF
cdr3_nt: TGTGCCAGTAGTATAGATGGGAGGGACAATGAGCAGTTCTTC

clone_size: NA
d_call: NA
v_call: TRBV2
j_call: TRBJ2-2
cdr3_aa: CASRKQVSGELFF
cdr3_nt: TGTGCCAGCAGAAAACAGGTTTCGGGGGAGCTGTTTTTT

clone_size: NA
d_call: TRBD1
v_call: TRBV5-1
j_call: TRBJ2-3
cdr3_aa: CASSKGQGSRDTQYF
cdr3_nt: TGCGCCAGCAGCAAAGGACAGGGGAGTAGGGATACGCAGTATTTT

clone_size: NA
d_call: TRBD1
v_call: TRBV3-1/TRBV3-2
j_call: TRBJ1-1
cdr3_aa: CASSQSMAGGRAEAFF
cdr3_nt: TGTGCCAGCAGCCAATCCATGGCAGGGGGCAGGGCTGAAGCTTTCTTT

clone_size: NA
d_call: NA
v_call: TRBV7-3
j_call: TRBJ2-2
cdr3_aa: CASSLTSSGKELFF
cdr3_nt: TGTGCCAGCAGCTTAACTTCGTCAGGGAAGGAGCTGTTTTTT

clone_size: NA
d_call: NA
v_call: TRBV5-1
j_call: TRBJ1-3
cdr3_aa: CASTTVAGTGNTIYF
cdr3_nt: TGCGCCAGCACCACAGTCGCGGGGACTGGAAACACCATATATTTT

clone_size: once
d_call: TRBD2
v_call: TRBV27
j_call: TRBJ2-5
cdr3_aa: CASSLFAGGPQETQYF
cdr3_nt: TGTGCCAGCAGTTTATTCGCGGGGGGTCCGCAAGAGACCCAGTACTTC

clone_size: NA
d_call: TRBD2
v_call: TRBV11-2
j_call: TRBJ2-1
cdr3_aa: CASSLVYSTSGVYNEQFF
cdr3_nt: TGTGCCAGCAGCTTAGTCTACTCAACTAGCGGAGTTTACAATGAGCAGTTCTTC

clone_size: NA
d_call: TRBD2
v_call: TRBV14
j_call: TRBJ2-2
cdr3_aa: CASSRRGGGSGELFF
cdr3_nt: TGTGCCAGCAGCCGGCGTGGCGGGGGTTCCGGGGAGCTGTTTTTT

clone_size: NA
d_call: NA
v_call: TRBV2
j_call: TRBJ2-7
cdr3_aa: CASTQEGSYEQYF
cdr3_nt: TGTGCCAGCACGCAGGAGGGGTCCTACGAGCAGTACTTC

clone_size: NA
d_call: NA
v_call: TRBV7-7
j_call: TRBJ2-7
cdr3_aa: CASRLLVTGSYEQYF
cdr3_nt: TGTGCTAGCAGACTCTTGGTCACAGGATCCTACGAGCAGTACTTC

clone_size: NA
d_call: TRBD1
v_call: TRBV9
j_call: TRBJ1-2
cdr3_aa: CASSVEVRGEYGYTF
cdr3_nt: TGTGCCAGCAGCGTAGAAGTCAGGGGGGAGTATGGCTACACCTTC

clone_size: once
d_call: TRBD1
v_call: TRBV7-7
j_call: TRBJ1-3
cdr3_aa: CASSAGQGGNTIYF
cdr3_nt: TGTGCTAGCAGCGCCGGACAGGGGGGAAACACCATATATTTT

clone_size: once
d_call: TRBD2
v_call: TRBV19
j_call: TRBJ2-1
cdr3_aa: CASSVLAGGPNEQFF
cdr3_nt: TGTGCCAGTAGTGTCCTAGCGGGGGGGCCCAATGAGCAGTTCTTC

clone_size: once
d_call: TRBD1
v_call: TRBV5-1
j_call: TRBJ2-7
cdr3_aa: CASSLAKGQGPYEQYF
cdr3_nt: TGCGCCAGCAGCTTGGCCAAAGGACAGGGTCCCTACGAGCAGTACTTC

clone_size: few
d_call: NA
v_call: TRBV30
j_call: TRBJ2-3
cdr3_aa: CAWSVVLAGDTQYF
cdr3_nt: TGTGCCTGGAGTGTAGTACTAGCAGGTGATACGCAGTATTTT

clone_size: once
d_call: TRBD1
v_call: TRBV9
j_call: TRBJ2-7
cdr3_aa: CASSSQGSEQYF
cdr3_nt: TGTGCCAGCAGCTCACAGGGGAGCGAGCAGTACTTC

clone_size: NA
d_call: NA
v_call: TRBV3-1/TRBV3-2
j_call: TRBJ2-7
cdr3_aa: CASSLSSYEQYF
cdr3_nt: TGTGCCAGCAGCTTGAGCTCCTACGAGCAGTACTTC

clone_size: NA
d_call: NA
v_call: TRBV6-5
j_call: TRBJ1-3
cdr3_aa: CATREGSYSGNTIYF
cdr3_nt: TGTGCGACACGGGAGGGGTCTTACTCTGGAAACACCATATATTTT

clone_size: NA
d_call: TRBD2
v_call: TRBV6-1
j_call: TRBJ2-7
cdr3_aa: CASSEAGGTYEQYF
cdr3_nt: TGTGCCAGCAGTGAAGCCGGGGGGACCTACGAGCAGTACTTC

clone_size: NA
d_call: NA
v_call: TRBV12-3/TRBV12-4
j_call: TRBJ1-1
cdr3_aa: CALRKDMNTEAFF
cdr3_nt: TGTGCCCTCCGCAAGGACATGAACACTGAAGCTTTCTTT

clone_size: once
d_call: TRBD2
v_call: TRBV5-4
j_call: TRBJ2-5
cdr3_aa: CASSLGTSGGMAETQYF
cdr3_nt: TGTGCCAGCAGCTTGGGAACTAGCGGGGGGATGGCAGAGACCCAGTACTTC

clone_size: NA
d_call: TRBD2
v_call: TRBV9
j_call: TRBJ2-3
cdr3_aa: CASSVGTSSSTDTQYF
cdr3_nt: TGTGCCAGCAGCGTAGGGACTAGCTCTAGCACAGATACGCAGTATTTT

clone_size: NA
d_call: TRBD1
v_call: TRBV28
j_call: TRBJ1-5
cdr3_aa: CASTQGAQSNQPQHF
cdr3_nt: TGTGCCAGTACGCAGGGGGCCCAGAGCAATCAGCCCCAGCATTTT

clone_size: NA
d_call: NA
v_call: TRBV28
j_call: TRBJ1-6
cdr3_aa: CASSSETGSYNSPLHF
cdr3_nt: TGTGCCAGCAGTTCCGAGACAGGTTCCTATAATTCACCCCTCCACTTT

clone_size: NA
d_call: TRBD2
v_call: TRBV24-1
j_call: TRBJ2-5
cdr3_aa: CATSDPIAGEETQYF
cdr3_nt: TGTGCCACCAGTGACCCTATAGCGGGGGAGGAGACCCAGTACTTC

clone_size: NA
d_call: NA
v_call: TRBV6-1
j_call: TRBJ1-1
cdr3_aa: CASSEGGWGLNTEAFF
cdr3_nt: TGTGCCAGCAGTGAAGGGGGGTGGGGGCTGAACACTGAAGCTTTCTTT

clone_size: NA
d_call: TRBD2
v_call: TRBV6-2/TRBV6-3
j_call: TRBJ2-5
cdr3_aa: CASSYGLAGLQETQYF
cdr3_nt: TGTGCCAGCAGTTACGGGCTAGCGGGCCTTCAAGAGACCCAGTACTTC

clone_size: NA
d_call: NA
v_call: TRBV30
j_call: TRBJ2-1
cdr3_aa: CAWSLGAGALRGQFF
cdr3_nt: TGTGCCTGGAGTCTTGGGGCGGGGGCCCTTAGGGGGCAGTTCTTC

clone_size: NA
d_call: NA
v_call: TRBV23-1
j_call: TRBJ1-1
cdr3_aa: CASSPPVPGTEAFF
cdr3_nt: TGCGCCAGCAGTCCCCCCGTCCCGGGCACTGAAGCTTTCTTT

clone_size: NA
d_call: TRBD1
v_call: TRBV27
j_call: TRBJ1-6
cdr3_aa: CASSLPYRGGNSPLHF
cdr3_nt: TGTGCCAGCAGTTTACCATACAGGGGTGGCAATTCACCCCTCCACTTT

clone_size: NA
d_call: TRBD1
v_call: TRBV7-2
j_call: TRBJ1-2
cdr3_aa: CASSLDRDYGYTF
cdr3_nt: TGTGCCAGCAGTCTGGACAGGGATTATGGCTACACCTTC

clone_size: NA
d_call: TRBD2
v_call: TRBV5-1
j_call: TRBJ2-3
cdr3_aa: CASSSGTSGPTTDTQYF
cdr3_nt: TGCGCCAGCAGCTCCGGGACTAGCGGGCCCACTACAGATACGCAGTATTTT

clone_size: NA
d_call: TRBD1
v_call: TRBV15
j_call: TRBJ1-2
cdr3_aa: CATSTQTGGYGYTF
cdr3_nt: TGTGCCACCAGCACCCAAACAGGGGGCTATGGCTACACCTTC

clone_size: NA
d_call: NA
v_call: TRBV7-9
j_call: TRBJ1-2
cdr3_aa: CASTSGRGLYGYTF
cdr3_nt: TGTGCCAGCACCTCGGGGAGAGGGCTCTATGGCTACACCTTC

clone_size: NA
d_call: TRBD2
v_call: TRBV5-1
j_call: TRBJ2-1
cdr3_aa: CASSLAIAGESYNEQFF
cdr3_nt: TGCGCCAGCAGCTTGGCTATAGCGGGGGAATCCTACAATGAGCAGTTCTTC

clone_size: NA
d_call: TRBD1
v_call: TRBV18
j_call: TRBJ2-6
cdr3_aa: CASSQVGQSSGANVLTF
cdr3_nt: TGTGCCAGCTCACAAGTGGGACAGAGCTCTGGGGCCAACGTCCTGACTTTC

clone_size: NA
d_call: TRBD1
v_call: TRBV7-3
j_call: TRBJ1-1
cdr3_aa: CASSLRDRDTEAFF
cdr3_nt: TGTGCCAGCAGCTTGCGGGACAGGGACACTGAAGCTTTCTTT

clone_size: NA
d_call: NA
v_call: TRBV2
j_call: TRBJ1-5
cdr3_aa: CASSDRGGNQPQHF
cdr3_nt: TGTGCCAGCAGTGACCGGGGTGGGAATCAGCCCCAGCATTTT

clone_size: NA
d_call: NA
v_call: TRBV24-1
j_call: TRBJ1-2
cdr3_aa: CATSDRTAYGYTF
cdr3_nt: TGTGCCACCAGTGACCGGACAGCCTATGGCTACACCTTC

clone_size: NA
d_call: TRBD1
v_call: TRBV5-1
j_call: TRBJ1-1
cdr3_aa: CASCFGTGERTEAFF
cdr3_nt: TGCGCCTCGTGCTTTGGGACAGGGGAAAGAACTGAAGCTTTCTTT

clone_size: NA
d_call: TRBD1
v_call: TRBV19
j_call: TRBJ1-5
cdr3_aa: CASTVGQGLNQPQHF
cdr3_nt: TGTGCCAGTACCGTCGGACAGGGCCTCAATCAGCCCCAGCATTTT

clone_size: NA
d_call: NA
v_call: TRBV5-5
j_call: TRBJ1-1
cdr3_aa: CASSFVTTNTEAFF
cdr3_nt: TGTGCCAGCAGCTTCGTAACAACGAACACTGAAGCTTTCTTT

clone_size: NA
d_call: NA
v_call: TRBV3-1/TRBV3-2
j_call: TRBJ2-7
cdr3_aa: CASSQSIYEQYF
cdr3_nt: TGTGCCAGCAGCCAATCAATCTACGAGCAGTACTTC

clone_size: once
d_call: NA
v_call: TRBV7-9
j_call: TRBJ1-3
cdr3_aa: CASSLPPGHSSGNTIYF
cdr3_nt: TGTGCCAGCAGCTTACCACCGGGACACTCGTCTGGAAACACCATATATTTT

clone_size: NA
d_call: TRBD1
v_call: TRBV9
j_call: TRBJ1-1
cdr3_aa: CASSRGQGAVAEAFF
cdr3_nt: TGTGCCAGCAGCAGGGGACAGGGGGCCGTTGCTGAAGCTTTCTTT

clone_size: NA
d_call: TRBD1
v_call: TRBV5-1
j_call: TRBJ2-7
cdr3_aa: CASSHRTGSSYEQYF
cdr3_nt: TGCGCCAGCAGCCACCGGACAGGGAGCTCCTACGAGCAGTACTTC

clone_size: NA
d_call: NA
v_call: TRBV7-2
j_call: TRBJ1-5
cdr3_aa: CASSLAGAQPQHF
cdr3_nt: TGTGCCAGCAGCTTAGCAGGGGCGCAGCCCCAGCATTTT

clone_size: few
d_call: NA
v_call: TRBV4-1
j_call: TRBJ1-1
cdr3_aa: CASSHLRVAEAFF
cdr3_nt: TGCGCCAGCAGCCACCTCAGGGTTGCGGAAGCTTTCTTT

clone_size: once
d_call: TRBD1
v_call: TRBV7-3
j_call: TRBJ1-1
cdr3_aa: CASSATGDTEAFF
cdr3_nt: TGTGCCAGCAGCGCGACAGGGGACACTGAAGCTTTCTTT

clone_size: NA
d_call: NA
v_call: TRBV7-9
j_call: TRBJ1-1
cdr3_aa: CASSFIFRRGFGEAFF
cdr3_nt: TGTGCCAGCAGCTTCATCTTTCGTCGGGGGTTCGGTGAAGCTTTCTTT

clone_size: NA
d_call: NA
v_call: TRBV7-9
j_call: TRBJ1-5
cdr3_aa: CASSFSSNQPQHF
cdr3_nt: TGTGCCAGCAGCTTTAGTAGCAATCAGCCCCAGCATTTT

clone_size: NA
d_call: NA
v_call: TRBV5-4
j_call: TRBJ1-3
cdr3_aa: CASSIYLGNTIYF
cdr3_nt: TGTGCCAGCAGTATTTATCTCGGGAACACCATATATTTT

clone_size: NA
d_call: TRBD2
v_call: TRBV11-2
j_call: TRBJ2-3
cdr3_aa: CASSLHWVKRGPSTDTQYF
cdr3_nt: TGTGCCAGCAGCCTTCATTGGGTTAAGCGGGGGCCAAGCACAGATACGCAGTATTTT

clone_size: NA
d_call: NA
v_call: TRBV2
j_call: TRBJ1-4
cdr3_aa: CASSSSGANEKLFF
cdr3_nt: TGTGCCAGCAGTTCAAGTGGAGCTAATGAAAAACTGTTTTTT

clone_size: NA
d_call: TRBD1
v_call: TRBV28
j_call: TRBJ2-5
cdr3_aa: CASSSTGATQETQYF
cdr3_nt: TGTGCCAGCAGTTCCACAGGGGCCACACAAGAGACCCAGTACTTC